These 20 T cell receptor beta chains originate from one sample sequenced in a study of tumor-infiltrating lymphocytes in primary liver carcinoma (dated 2017 in TCRdb). Sequenced on an Illumina HiSeq 2500. Using a constant-region primer and ProtoScript II reverse transcriptase, TCRbeta-specific cDNA was reverse-transcribed from 500 to 650 ng total RNA. Construction of the TCRbeta libraries relied on three nested rounds of multiplex PCR, following a slightly modified ARM-PCR procedure. The first two PCR rounds used multiplex TRBV1-TRBV30 forward primers with a Cbeta reverse primer, each for about 10 cycles. Through fastp at Q25 and MiXCR, TCRdb rebuilt clones from the public reads, retaining in-frame beta chains. Here each entry gathers all rows of one CDR3 protein and keeps the most common genes and DNA. For this sample the table gives approximately 340,000 distinct CDR3 sequences, of which approximately 65% were detected only once. Roughly 6% of the sample rests with the top ten.

TRIzol reagent was used to extract blood RNA from unsorted whole blood, while the DNeasy Blood & Tissue kit provided the germline DNA. The sample taken for sequencing was peripheral blood. These TCRs come from a man aged 40-55 years with primary liver carcinoma and hepatitis B virus infection.

Remarks on this clonotype: A much larger clonotype is one base distant, so this may be a read error. This chain joins TRBV4-3 and TRBJ2-5, with 8 bases identical to TRBD2. The CDR3 covers 14 residues. CDR1 LGHNA and CDR2 YSLEER come from the germline V gene. The CDR3 DNA reads as TGCGCCAGCTGCCATGGGGGCGGGGGGGAGACCCAGTACTTC. This sequence encodes CASCHGGGGETQYF.

Comment on this clonotype: The conserved closing phenylalanine or tryptophan is absent in this CDR3, likely reflecting a read error. The V gene is TRBV28, the J gene TRBJ2-4, with TRBD2 matching 7 bases. Trimming at V came to 5 bases and at J to 5 bases, leaving 9 bases not matched to a gene. Germline V lookup: CDR1 MDHEN, CDR2 SYDVKM. This CDR3 has 15 amino acids. The CDR3 DNA reads TGTGCCAGCAGTATGTTATCGGGAGGCGAAAACATTCAGTACCTC. This codes for CASSMLSGGENIQYL.

This clonotype was recorded many times. The chain couples TRBV28 to TRBJ2-6; D remains ambiguous. Per the germline V gene, CDR1 is MDHEN and CDR2 is SYDVKM. The CDR3 covers 18 residues. The V end was cut by 4 bases, the J end by 2 bases, with 18 bases between. CDR3 amino acids: CASSSPVIRDAGANVLTF. As DNA, the CDR3 is TGTGCCAGCAGTTCTCCAGTTATAAGGGATGCTGGGGCCAACGTCCTGACTTTC.

The CDR3, as DNA: TGTGCCAGCAGCTTAGCGTGGGGCCCCCAAGAGACCCAGTACTTC. This encodes CASSLAWGPQETQYF. The chain recombines TRBV7-9 with TRBJ2-5; D is possibly TRBD1 (5 bases). The CDR3 covers 15 residues. Trimming shortened V by 0 bases and J by 1 base, and 9 bases separated the two germline ends. Germline V lookup: CDR1 SEHNR, CDR2 FQNEAQ (reference sequence).

On this clonotype itself: A read error may account for a junction end that differs from germline. The chain uses TRBV11-2 and TRBJ2-7; D tentatively reads TRBD1 or TRBD2 (5 bases each). Germline loops: CDR1 SGHAT, CDR2 FQNNGV. The CDR3 extends over 15 amino acids. In DNA form, the CDR3 reads TGTACCAGCAGCTTAGGTGGCAGGGAGCCTGACGAGCAGTACTTC. The encoded protein is CTSSLGGREPDEQYF. Based on the CDR3 plus reference TRBV11-2 and TRBJ2-7, the full variable domain is EAGVAQSPRYKIIEKRQSVAFWCNPISGHATLYWYQQILGQGPKLLIQFQNNGVVDDSQLPKDRFSAERLKGVDSTLKIQPAKLEDSAVYLCTSSLGGREPDEQYFGPGTRLTVT.

In the case of this clonotype: This may be a read error: a much more frequent sequence differs by one nucleotide. It is unclear where the CDR3 begins or ends on the DNA, so no DNA is shown, and the CDR3 is as TCRdb lists it. The CDR3 here is CASSALVGRGSYNERFF. The chain is built from TRBV6-1 and TRBJ2-1. Inclusive of both ends, the CDR3 amounts to 17 amino acids. Germline V CDR1 and CDR2: MNHNS, SASEGT.

The chain links TRBV28 to TRBJ2-5, with D unresolved. Trimming stripped 5 bases from V and 4 bases from J, with 11 bases between. This CDR3 region has 13 residues. Germline V CDR1 and CDR2: MDHEN, SYDVKM. In nucleotides, the CDR3 is TGTGCCAGCAGTCCCTCTATGGCAGAGACCCAGTACTTC. Its protein product is CASSPSMAETQYF.

The chain links TRBV11-3 to TRBJ2-1, with a possible D match to TRBD2 (5 bases). Germline CDR1 SGHNT, CDR2 YENEEA. CDR3 length equals 15 residues. V dropped 5 bases and J dropped 12 bases, with 23 bases sitting between them. As DNA, the CDR3 is TGTGCCAGCAGCCCGGGTGGGGAGAGCGATGAGCGGCAGTTCTTC. Translated, it gives CASSPGGESDERQFF. Complete variable domain (other parts from reference TRBV11-3 and TRBJ2-1): EAGVVQSPRYKIIEKKQPVAFWCNPISGHNTLYWYLQNLGQGPELLIRYENEEAVDDSQLPKDRFSAERLKGVDSTLKIQPAELGDSAVYLCASSPGGESDERQFFGPGTRLTVL.

This clonotype showed up many times. The chain is built from TRBV6-6 and TRBJ2-2, with TRBD2 matching 8 bases. Trimming took 5 bases from V and 6 from J; bases not matched to a gene: 8. CDR1 is MNHNY, CDR2 SVGAGI, per germline (reference sequence). This CDR3 contains 15 residues. The CDR3 DNA reads TGTGCCAGCAGTGACGGAGCGGGAGCGGCCGGGGAGCTGTTTTTT. Amino acids: CASSDGAGAAGELFF.

This chain connects TRBV5-1 to TRBJ1-5; D remains ambiguous. Germline values: CDR1 SGHRS, CDR2 YFSETQ. Trimming cost V 0 bases and J 5 bases, with 6 bases left between them. The CDR3 is made up of 13 amino acids. The CDR3 DNA follows: TGCGCCAGCAGCTTGGACAGCTATCAGCCCCAGCATTTT. It is translated as CASSLDSYQPQHF.

As for this clonotype: A clone one base away is much larger, so this may be a read error. This chain links TRBV6-2 or TRBV6-3 with TRBJ2-7; 7 bases line up with TRBD2. V trimming: 5 bases; J trimming: 13 bases; junction bases outside the gene matches: 17. This CDR3 has 14 amino acids. The V gene's germline CDR1 is MNHEY and CDR2 SVGEGT. CDR3 DNA: TGTGCCAGCAGTCCAAGCGGGGCCGGTCGAATTGATTACTTC. Encoded protein: CASSPSGAGRIDYF.

With regard to this clonotype: A much larger clone lies one base from this, so it may be a read error. This chain connects TRBV6-1 to TRBJ2-7; D is uncertain. Germline V gene lookup returns CDR1 MNHNS and CDR2 SASEGT. Trimming left V 8 bases short and J 2 bases short, with 10 bases between. This CDR3 has 12 amino acids. The DNA of the CDR3 is TGTGCCAGCTGTCACGGAGCCTACGAGCAGTACTTC. Translation: CASCHGAYEQYF.

Points on this clonotype: A much larger clone differs by one base, so this may be a read error. The chain combines TRBV6-2 or TRBV6-3 with TRBJ2-7, with 9 bases that match TRBD1. Per germline, CDR1 MNHEY and CDR2 SVGEGT. This CDR3 spans 15 amino acids. CDR3 sequence: CASAYLRDRVDEQHF. DNA for the CDR3: TGTGCCAGCGCTTACCTCCGGGACAGGGTCGACGAGCAGCACTTC.

The chain combines TRBV11-2 with TRBJ2-7; 8 positions match TRBD1. Trimming cost V 5 bases and J 6 bases; bases outside gene matches: 9. This CDR3 has 14 residues. Germline V gene lookup returns CDR1 SGHAT and CDR2 FQNNGV. CDR3 nucleotide sequence: TGTGCCAGCAGCCGAGACAGGGGAAGAGGCGAGCAGTACTTC. It codes for CASSRDRGRGEQYF.

This clonotype has only a few counts. The V and J genes are TRBV28 and TRBJ2-1; D might be TRBD2 (7 bases). The germline V and J ends were trimmed by 3 bases and 13 bases, with 13 bases remaining between them. The length of the CDR3 is 12 residues. Germline V gene data show CDR1 as MDHEN and CDR2 as SYDVKM. CDR3 sequence (DNA): TGTGCCAGCAGTTTCGGGGGGCTGGAACAGTTCTTC. This encodes CASSFGGLEQFF. Full variable domain (rest looked up from reference TRBV28 and TRBJ2-1): DVKVTQSSRYLVKRTGEKVFLECVQDMDHENMFWYRQDPGLGLRLIYFSYDVKMKEKGDIPEGYSVSREKKERFSLILESASTNQTSMYLCASSFGGLEQFFGPGTRLTVL.

The J gene is TRBJ2-1, the V gene TRBV24-1; weak D call: TRBD2 (6 bases). CDR1 is KGHDR and CDR2 is SFDVKD in the germline V gene. Trimming took off 0 bases at V and 7 bases at J, with 15 bases between the two ends. This CDR3 comprises 16 residues. In nucleotides, the CDR3 is TGTGCCACCAGTGATTTGGGGGCGGGACTCCGAAATGAGCAGTTCTTC. Translation gives CATSDLGAGLRNEQFF.

This rearrangement joins TRBV28 to TRBJ1-6; no definite D call. Trimming stripped 6 bases from V and 8 bases from J, with 17 bases between. In germline, CDR1 is MDHEN, CDR2 SYDVKM. The CDR3 has 15 amino acids. CDR3 region: CASSGRVQHYSPLHF. CDR3 in DNA: TGTGCCAGCAGCGGGCGGGTACAGCACTATTCACCCCTCCACTTT. The variable domain in full, with the rest retrieved from reference TRBV28 and TRBJ1-6, is DVKVTQSSRYLVKRTGEKVFLECVQDMDHENMFWYRQDPGLGLRLIYFSYDVKMKEKGDIPEGYSVSREKKERFSLILESASTNQTSMYLCASSGRVQHYSPLHFGNGTRLTVT.

Turning to this clonotype: Since a much larger clone is just one base distant, this may be a read error. V usage is TRBV6-5 and J usage is TRBJ2-3; TRBD2 aligns across 10 bases. The CDR3 sequence is 14 residues long. Germline lookup yields CDR1 MNHEY and CDR2 SVGAGI. The CDR3 loop reads CASLASGSTDTEYF. DNA for the CDR3: TGTGCCAGCCTGGCTAGCGGGAGCACAGATACGGAGTATTTT.

This clonotype appeared many times. The chain couples TRBV6-5 to TRBJ1-4; no clear D gene. This CDR3 comprises 16 residues. V was shortened by 0 bases and J by 2 bases, with 10 bases between the two germline ends. Germline CDR1 and CDR2: MNHEY and SVGAGI. This CDR3 is CASSYSGRPTNEKLFF. As DNA, the CDR3 is TGTGCCAGCAGTTACTCTGGCAGGCCGACTAATGAAAAACTGTTTTTT.

The chain uses TRBV6-1 and TRBJ1-4; D gene uncertain. Germline V CDR1 and CDR2: MNHNS, SASEGT. There are 18 residues in the CDR3. The germline V and J ends were trimmed by 5 bases and 4 bases, with 23 bases remaining between them. The CDR3 sequence is CASSYIGFHGGNNEKLFF. The CDR3 region has the DNA TGTGCCAGCAGTTATATAGGCTTTCACGGCGGAAATAATGAAAAACTGTTTTTT.